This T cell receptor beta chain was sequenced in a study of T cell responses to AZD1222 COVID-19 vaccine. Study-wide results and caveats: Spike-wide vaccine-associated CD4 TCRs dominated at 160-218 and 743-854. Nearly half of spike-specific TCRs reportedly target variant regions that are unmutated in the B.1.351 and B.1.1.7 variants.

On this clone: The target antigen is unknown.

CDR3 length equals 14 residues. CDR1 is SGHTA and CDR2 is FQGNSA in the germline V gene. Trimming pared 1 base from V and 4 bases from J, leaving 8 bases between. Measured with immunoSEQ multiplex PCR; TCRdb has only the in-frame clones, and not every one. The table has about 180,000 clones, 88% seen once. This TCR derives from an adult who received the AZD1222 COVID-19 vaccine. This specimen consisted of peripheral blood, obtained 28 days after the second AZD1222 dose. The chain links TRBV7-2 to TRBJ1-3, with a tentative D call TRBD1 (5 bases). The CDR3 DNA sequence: TGTGCCAGCAGCTTAGGGGGGTTCGGAAACACCATATATTTT. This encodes CASSLGGFGNTIYF.